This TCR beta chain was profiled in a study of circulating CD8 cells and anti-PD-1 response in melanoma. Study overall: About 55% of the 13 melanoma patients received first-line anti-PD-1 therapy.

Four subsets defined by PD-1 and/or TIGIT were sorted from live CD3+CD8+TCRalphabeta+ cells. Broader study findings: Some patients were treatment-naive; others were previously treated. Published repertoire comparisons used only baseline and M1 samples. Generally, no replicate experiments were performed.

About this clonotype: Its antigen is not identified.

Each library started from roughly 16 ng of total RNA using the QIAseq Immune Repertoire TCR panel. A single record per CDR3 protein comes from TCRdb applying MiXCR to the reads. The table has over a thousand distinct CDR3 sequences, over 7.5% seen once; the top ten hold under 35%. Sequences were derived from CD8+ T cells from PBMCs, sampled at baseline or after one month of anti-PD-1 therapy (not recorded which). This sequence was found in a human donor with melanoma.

CDR3 sequence (DNA): TGTGCCTGGAGTGTTGGGGACAGGAACACCGGGGAGCTGTTTTTT. Its protein product is CAWSVGDRNTGELFF. The chain combines TRBV30 with TRBJ2-2, with 7 bases that match TRBD1. Germline lookup yields CDR1 GTSNPN and CDR2 SVGIG (reference sequence). The CDR3 runs 15 residues. V was pared by 0 bases and J by 1 base, with 2 bases of the junction left unmatched.